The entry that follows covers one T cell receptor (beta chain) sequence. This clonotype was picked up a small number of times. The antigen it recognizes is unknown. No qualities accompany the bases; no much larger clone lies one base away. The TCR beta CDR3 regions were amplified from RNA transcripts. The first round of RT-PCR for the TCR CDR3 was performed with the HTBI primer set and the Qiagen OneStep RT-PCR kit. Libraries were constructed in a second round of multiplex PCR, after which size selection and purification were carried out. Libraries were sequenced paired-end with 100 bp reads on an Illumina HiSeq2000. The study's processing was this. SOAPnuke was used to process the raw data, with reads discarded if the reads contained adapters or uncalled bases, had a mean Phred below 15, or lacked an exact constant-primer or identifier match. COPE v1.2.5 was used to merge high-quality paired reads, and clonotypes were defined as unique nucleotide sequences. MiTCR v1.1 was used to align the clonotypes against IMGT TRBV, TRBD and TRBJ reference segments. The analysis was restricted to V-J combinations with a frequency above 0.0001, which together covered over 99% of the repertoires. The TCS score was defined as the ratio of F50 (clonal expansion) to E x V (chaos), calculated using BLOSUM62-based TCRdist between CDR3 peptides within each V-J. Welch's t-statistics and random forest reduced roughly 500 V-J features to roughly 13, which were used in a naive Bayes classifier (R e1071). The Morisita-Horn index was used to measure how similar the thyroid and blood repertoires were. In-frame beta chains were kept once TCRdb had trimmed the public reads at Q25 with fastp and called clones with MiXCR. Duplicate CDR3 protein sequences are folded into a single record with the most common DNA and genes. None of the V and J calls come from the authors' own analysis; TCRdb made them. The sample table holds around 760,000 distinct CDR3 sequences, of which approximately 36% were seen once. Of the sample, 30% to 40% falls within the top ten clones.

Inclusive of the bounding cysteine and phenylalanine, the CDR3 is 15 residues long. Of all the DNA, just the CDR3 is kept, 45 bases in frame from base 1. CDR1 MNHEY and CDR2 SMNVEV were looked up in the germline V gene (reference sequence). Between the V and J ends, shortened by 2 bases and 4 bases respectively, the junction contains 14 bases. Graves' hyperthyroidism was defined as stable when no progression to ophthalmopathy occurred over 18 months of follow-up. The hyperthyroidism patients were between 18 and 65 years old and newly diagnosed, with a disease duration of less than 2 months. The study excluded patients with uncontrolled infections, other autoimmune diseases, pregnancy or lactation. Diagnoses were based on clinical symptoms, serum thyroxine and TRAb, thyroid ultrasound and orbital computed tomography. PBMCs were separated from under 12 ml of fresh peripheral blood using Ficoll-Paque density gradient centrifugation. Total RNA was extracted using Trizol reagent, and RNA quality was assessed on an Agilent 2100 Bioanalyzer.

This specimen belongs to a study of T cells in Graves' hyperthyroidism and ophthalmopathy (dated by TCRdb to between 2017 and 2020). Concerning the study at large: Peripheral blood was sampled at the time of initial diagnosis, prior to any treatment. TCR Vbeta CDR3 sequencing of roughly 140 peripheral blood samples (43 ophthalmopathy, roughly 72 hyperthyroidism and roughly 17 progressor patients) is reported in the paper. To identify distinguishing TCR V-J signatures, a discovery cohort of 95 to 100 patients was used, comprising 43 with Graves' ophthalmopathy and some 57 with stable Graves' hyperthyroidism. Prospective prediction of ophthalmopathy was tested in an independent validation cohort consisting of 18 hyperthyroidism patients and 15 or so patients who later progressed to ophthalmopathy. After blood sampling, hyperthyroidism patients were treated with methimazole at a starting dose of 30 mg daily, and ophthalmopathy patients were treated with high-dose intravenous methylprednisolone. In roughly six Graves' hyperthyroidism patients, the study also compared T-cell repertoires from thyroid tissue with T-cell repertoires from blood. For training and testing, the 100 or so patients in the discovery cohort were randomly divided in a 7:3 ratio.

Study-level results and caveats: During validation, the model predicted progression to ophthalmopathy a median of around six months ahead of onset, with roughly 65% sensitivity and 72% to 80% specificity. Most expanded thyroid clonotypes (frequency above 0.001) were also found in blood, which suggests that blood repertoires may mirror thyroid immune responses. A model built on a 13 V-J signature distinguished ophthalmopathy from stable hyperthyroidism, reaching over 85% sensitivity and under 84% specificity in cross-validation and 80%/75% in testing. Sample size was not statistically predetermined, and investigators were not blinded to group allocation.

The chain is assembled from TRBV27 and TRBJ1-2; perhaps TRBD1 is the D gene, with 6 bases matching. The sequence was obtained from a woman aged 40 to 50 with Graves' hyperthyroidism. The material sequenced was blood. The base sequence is TGTGCCAGCAGTTTAACGGCAGGGGACTTCTATGGCTACACCTTC. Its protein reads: CASSLTAGDFYGYTF.